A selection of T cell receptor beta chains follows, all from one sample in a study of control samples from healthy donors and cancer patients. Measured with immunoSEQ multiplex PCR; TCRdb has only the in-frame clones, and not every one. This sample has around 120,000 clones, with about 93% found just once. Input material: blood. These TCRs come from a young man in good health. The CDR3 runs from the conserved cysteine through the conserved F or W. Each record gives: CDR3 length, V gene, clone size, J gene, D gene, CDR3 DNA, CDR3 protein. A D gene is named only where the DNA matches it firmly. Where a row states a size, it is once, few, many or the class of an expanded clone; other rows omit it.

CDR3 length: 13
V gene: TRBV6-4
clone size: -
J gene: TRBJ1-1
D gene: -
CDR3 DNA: TGTGCCAGCAGTGACGTGCAGGGGAGTGAAGCTTTCTTT
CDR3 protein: CASSDVQGSEAFF

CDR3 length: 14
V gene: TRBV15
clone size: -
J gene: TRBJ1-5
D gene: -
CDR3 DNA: TGTGCCACCAATAGTGGCCAGACCAATCAGCCCCAGCATTTT
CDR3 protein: CATNSGQTNQPQHF

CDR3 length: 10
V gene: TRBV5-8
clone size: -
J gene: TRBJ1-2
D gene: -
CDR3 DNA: TGTGCCACCCTAATCGTTAGGGGAAACTTC
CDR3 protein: CATLIVRGNF

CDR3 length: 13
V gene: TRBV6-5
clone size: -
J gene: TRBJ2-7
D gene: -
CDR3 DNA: TGTGCCAGCAGTCTAGACAGAGCCTACGAGCAGTACTTC
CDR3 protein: CASSLDRAYEQYF

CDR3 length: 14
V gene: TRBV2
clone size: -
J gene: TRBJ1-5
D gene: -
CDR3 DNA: TGTGCCAGCAACCTTGGACAGAGCAATCAGCCCCAGCATTTT
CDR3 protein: CASNLGQSNQPQHF

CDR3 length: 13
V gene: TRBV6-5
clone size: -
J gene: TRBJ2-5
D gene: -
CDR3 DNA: TGTGCCAGCAGTCGTCTTGCGCAAGAGACCCAGTACTTC
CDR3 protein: CASSRLAQETQYF

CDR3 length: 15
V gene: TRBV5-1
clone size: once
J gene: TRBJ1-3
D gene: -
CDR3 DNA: TGCGCCAGCAGCTTGGCCGAAGGCTCTGGAAACACCATATATTTT
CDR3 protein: CASSLAEGSGNTIYF

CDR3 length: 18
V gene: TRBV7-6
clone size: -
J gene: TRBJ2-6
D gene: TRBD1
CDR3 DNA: TGTGCCAGCAGCCCCTGGGACAGGGGGCGCCTGGGGGCCAACGTCCTGACTTTC
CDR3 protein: CASSPWDRGRLGANVLTF

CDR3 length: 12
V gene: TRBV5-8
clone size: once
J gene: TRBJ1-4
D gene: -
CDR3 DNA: TGTGCCAGCACCATACGGACTGAAAAACTGTTTTTT
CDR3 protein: CASTIRTEKLFF

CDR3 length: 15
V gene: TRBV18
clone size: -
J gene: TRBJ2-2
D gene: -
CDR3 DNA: TGTGCCAGCTCACCCCTCCAGCTAAACACCGGGGAGCTGTTTTTT
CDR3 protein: CASSPLQLNTGELFF

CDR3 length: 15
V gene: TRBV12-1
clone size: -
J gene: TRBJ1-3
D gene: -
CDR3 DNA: TGTGCCAGCAGCGCCCGGACAGCCTCTGGAAACACCATATATTTT
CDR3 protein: CASSARTASGNTIYF

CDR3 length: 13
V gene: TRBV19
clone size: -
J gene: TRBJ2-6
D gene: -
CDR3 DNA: TGTGCCAGTAGTTACCAGGGGGCCAACGTCCTGACTTTC
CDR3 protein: CASSYQGANVLTF

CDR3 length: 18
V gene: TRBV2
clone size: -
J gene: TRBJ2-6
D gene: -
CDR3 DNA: TGTGCCAGCAGTGGAAGACAGTTCCGGACCGTCGGGGCCAACGTCCTGACTTTC
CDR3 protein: CASSGRQFRTVGANVLTF

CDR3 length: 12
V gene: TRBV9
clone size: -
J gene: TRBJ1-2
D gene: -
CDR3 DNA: TGTGCCAGCAGCGAAGGACAGTATGGCTACACCTTC
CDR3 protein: CASSEGQYGYTF

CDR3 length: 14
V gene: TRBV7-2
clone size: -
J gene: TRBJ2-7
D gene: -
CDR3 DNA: TGTGCCAGCAGCTTAGGGGTCAGATTCTACGAGCAGTACTTC
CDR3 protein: CASSLGVRFYEQYF

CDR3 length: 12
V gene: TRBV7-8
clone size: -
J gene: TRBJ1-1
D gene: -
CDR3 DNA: TGTGCCAGCAGCCCTGGGTCTTCTGAAGCTTTCTTT
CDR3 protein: CASSPGSSEAFF

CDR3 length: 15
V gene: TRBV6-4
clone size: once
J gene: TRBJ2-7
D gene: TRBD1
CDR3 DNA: TGTGCCAGCAGTGTTTTATCGGGACAGGGCTACGAGCAGTACTTC
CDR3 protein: CASSVLSGQGYEQYF

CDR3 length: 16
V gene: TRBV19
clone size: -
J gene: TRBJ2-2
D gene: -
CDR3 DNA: TGTGCCAGTAGTATACTAACGGGACGGAACACCGGGGAGCTGTTTTTT
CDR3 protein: CASSILTGRNTGELFF

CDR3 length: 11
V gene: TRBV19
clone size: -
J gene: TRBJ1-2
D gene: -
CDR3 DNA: TGTGCCATCCTTACGACAGATGGCTACACCTTC
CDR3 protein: CAILTTDGYTF

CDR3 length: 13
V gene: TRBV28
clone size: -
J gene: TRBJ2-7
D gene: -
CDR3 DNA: TGTGCCAGCAGTGTCTTATCATCCTACGAGCAGTACTTC
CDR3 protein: CASSVLSSYEQYF

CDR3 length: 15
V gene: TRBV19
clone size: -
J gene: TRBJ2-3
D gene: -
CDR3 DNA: TGTGCCAGACTCCTCCCGGACCTCCGCACAGATACGCAGTATTTT
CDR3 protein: CARLLPDLRTDTQYF

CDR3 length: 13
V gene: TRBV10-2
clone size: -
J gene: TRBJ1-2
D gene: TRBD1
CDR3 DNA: TGCGCCAGCAGCGCCGGGAGGGGGCATGGCTACACCTTC
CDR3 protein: CASSAGRGHGYTF

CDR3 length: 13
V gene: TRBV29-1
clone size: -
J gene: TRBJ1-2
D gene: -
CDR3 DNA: TGCAGCGTGGGGCAGGGTGTCAACTATGGCTACACCTTC
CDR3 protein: CSVGQGVNYGYTF

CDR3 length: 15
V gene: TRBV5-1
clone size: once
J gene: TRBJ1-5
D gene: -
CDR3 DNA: TGCGCCAGCAGCCCACTGGGGGGGGTAGGTCAGCCCCAGCATTTT
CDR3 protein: CASSPLGGVGQPQHF

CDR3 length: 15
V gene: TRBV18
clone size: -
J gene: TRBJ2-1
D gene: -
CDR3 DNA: TGTGCCAGCTCACCCTCTGGGGGGAGCTACAATGAGCAGTTCTTC
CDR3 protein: CASSPSGGSYNEQFF

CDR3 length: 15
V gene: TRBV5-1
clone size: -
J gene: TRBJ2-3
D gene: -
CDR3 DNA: TGCGCCAGCAGCTTAGTTCGGGGGATAACAGATACGCAGTATTTT
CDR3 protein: CASSLVRGITDTQYF

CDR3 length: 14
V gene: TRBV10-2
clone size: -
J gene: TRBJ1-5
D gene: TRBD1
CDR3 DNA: TGCGCCAGCACTTCGGACAGGGGCAATCAGCCCCAGCATTTT
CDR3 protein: CASTSDRGNQPQHF

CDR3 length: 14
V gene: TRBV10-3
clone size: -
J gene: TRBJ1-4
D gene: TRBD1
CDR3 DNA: TGTGCCATCAGTCCATCCGACAGGGCCGAAAAACTGTTTTTT
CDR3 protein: CAISPSDRAEKLFF

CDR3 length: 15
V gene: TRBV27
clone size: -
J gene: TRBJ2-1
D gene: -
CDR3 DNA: TGTGCCAGCAGTTTATTGGCGGGTCCACCCGGTGAGCAGTTCTTC
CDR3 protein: CASSLLAGPPGEQFF

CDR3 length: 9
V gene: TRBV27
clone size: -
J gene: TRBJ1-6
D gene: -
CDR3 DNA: TGTGCCTCAGGGTCACCCCTCCACTTT
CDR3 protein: CASGSPLHF

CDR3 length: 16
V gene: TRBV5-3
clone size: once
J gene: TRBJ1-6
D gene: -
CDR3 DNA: TGTGTCAGAAGCTTGGCCAACCCCCCATGGGGTCCACCCCTCCACTTT
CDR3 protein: CVRSLANPPWGPPLHF